Presented here are 28 T cell receptor beta chains from one specimen sequenced in a study of breast tumors, draining lymph nodes, adjacent tissues. TCRdb used MiXCR to reprocess the multiplex PCR reads, holding one entry per CDR3 protein. In the table there are around 100,000 distinct CDR3 sequences, 20% to 25% of which are singletons. Axillary draining lymph nodes of breast cancer patients supplied the node samples. The material sequenced was axillary lymph node tissue. The source is a female donor with breast cancer. Some clones in this sample may be carry-over from other donors' samples.

Many counts were recorded for this clonotype. The CDR3 is CAWSVRGFNYGYTF. The CDR3 bases are TGTGCCTGGAGTGTACGGGGATTTAACTATGGCTACACCTTC. The genes are TRBV30 and TRBJ1-2; D uncertain. Germline CDR1 and CDR2: GTSNPN and SVGIG (reference sequence). V shed 0 bases and J shed 1 base, with 9 bases lying between them. The CDR3 sequence is 14 residues long.

The chain employs TRBV5-5 and TRBJ1-1, with D possibly matching TRBD1 (5 bases). V was clipped by 4 bases and J by 5 bases, with 18 bases between them. CDR1 and CDR2 from the germline V gene are SGHKS and YYEKEE (reference sequence). The CDR3 is made up of 15 amino acids. CDR3 sequence: CASSRGGGTTTEAFF. Written as DNA, the CDR3 is TGTGCCAGCAGCCGCGGAGGTGGGACTACGACTGAAGCTTTCTTT. The complete variable domain, with remaining parts taken from reference TRBV5-5 and TRBJ1-1, reads DAGVTQSPTHLIKTRGQQVTLRCSPISGHKSVSWYQQVLGQGPQFIFQYYEKEERGRGNFPDRFSARQFPNYSSELNVNALLLGDSALYLCASSRGGGTTTEAFFGQGTRLTVV.

As regards this clonotype: It may be a read error: a sequence one base away is much more abundant. The chain carries TRBV11-2 and TRBJ2-7; D remains unclear. Trimming pared 0 bases from V and 0 bases from J, leaving 6 bases between. The CDR3 has 14 residues. Germline-derived CDR1 and CDR2 are SGHAT and FQNNGV. The chain's CDR3 is CASSLEGISYEQYF. The CDR3 bases are TGTGCCAGCAGCTTAGAGGGGATCTCCTACGAGCAGTACTTC.

This clonotype was recorded many times. J is TRBJ2-3 and V is TRBV6-5, with D unresolved. The ends were cut back, 0 bases at V and 8 bases at J, with 9 bases in the middle. CDR1 MNHEY and CDR2 SVGAGI come from the germline V gene. The CDR3 length is 13 residues. The CDR3, as DNA: TGTGCCAGCAGTTACTCAGGGCGAGGTACGCAGTATTTT. Residues: CASSYSGRGTQYF.

This clonotype occurred many times. This chain links TRBV5-1 with TRBJ2-7, with TRBD1 matching 9 bases. This CDR3 spans 14 amino acids. Trimming cost V 2 bases and J 5 bases; bases outside gene matches: 5. Germline CDR1 is SGHRS and CDR2 is YFSETQ. The CDR3 protein is CASSLTQGANEQYF. CDR3 coding DNA: TGCGCCAGCAGCTTAACACAGGGGGCGAACGAGCAGTACTTC.

V is TRBV28 and J is TRBJ2-7, with D tentatively TRBD2 (7 bases). V shed 2 bases and J shed 6 bases, with 23 bases lying between them. Germline CDR1 is MDHEN and CDR2 is SYDVKM. The CDR3 contains 17 residues. CDR3 DNA: TGTGCCAGCAGTTTAGGGGGGGTTACAGGGCGTAAGGCCGAGCAGTACTTC. Translating gives CASSLGGVTGRKAEQYF.

In the case of this clonotype: It is likely a read error, because the conserved phenylalanine at the end of the CDR3 is missing. V and J are TRBV15 and TRBJ1-5; D possibly corresponds to TRBD1 (6 bases). The CDR3 has 16 amino acids. V lost 5 bases, J lost 4 bases, and 18 bases lay in between. The germline V gene encodes CDR1 LNHNV and CDR2 YYDKDF (reference sequence). The CDR3 is CATSLRRGQINQPQHL. CDR3 DNA sequence: TGTGCCACCAGCCTCCGACGGGGGCAGATTAATCAGCCCCAGCATCTT.

This clonotype was recorded many times. The chain recombines TRBV6-5 with TRBJ2-7, with 8 positions matching TRBD1. Germline CDR1 is MNHEY and CDR2 is SVGAGI. The CDR3 runs to 14 residues. Losses at the gene ends were 8 bases for V and 4 bases for J; bases not matched to a gene: 10. The CDR3 region has the DNA TGTGCCAGCGGCCTCGGGACAGGCACGTACGAGCAGTACTTC. Amino acid sequence: CASGLGTGTYEQYF.

Ten or more counts support this clonotype. The chain carries TRBV6-4 and TRBJ2-1, with 10 bases aligning to TRBD1. Per germline, CDR1 MRHNA and CDR2 SNTAGT. The CDR3 extends over 16 amino acids. Losses at the gene ends were 6 bases for V and 4 bases for J; bases not matched to a gene: 9. CDR3 sequence: CASSSTPGQGYNEQFF. CDR3 nucleotide sequence: TGTGCCAGCAGCTCCACCCCGGGACAGGGGTACAATGAGCAGTTCTTC.

The table lists this clonotype with many counts. The chain uses TRBV5-1 and TRBJ2-2; TRBD2 matches at 7 bases. This CDR3 contains 15 residues. In germline, CDR1 is SGHRS, CDR2 YFSETQ. V shed 1 base, J shed 7 bases, and the junction held 7 bases outside the gene matches. CDR3 in amino acids: CASSLLPGEGGELFF. In DNA, the CDR3 is TGCGCCAGCAGCTTGTTGCCCGGGGAGGGCGGGGAGCTGTTTTTT.

The sample holds many counts of this clonotype. The rearrangement joins TRBV27 to TRBJ2-7; D unresolved. This CDR3 region has 15 residues. V lost 7 bases and J lost 0, with 16 bases in between. Germline V gene sequence: CDR1 MNHEY, CDR2 SMNVEV (reference sequence). The CDR3 DNA sequence: TGTGCCAGCAAGGCCGGTCAGCGTAGCTCCTACGAGCAGTACTTC. Its translation is CASKAGQRSSYEQYF.

This clonotype came up many times. The chain uses TRBV13 and TRBJ2-6, with D hard to call. From germline, CDR1 is PRHDT and CDR2 FYEKMQ (reference sequence). This CDR3 region has 15 residues. V was shortened by 5 bases and J by 2 bases, with 10 bases between the two germline ends. The CDR3 sequence is CASSQGSPGANVLTF. The CDR3 nucleotides are TGTGCCAGCAGCCAAGGGTCTCCTGGGGCCAACGTCCTGACTTTC.

There are a few counts of this clonotype. This chain uses TRBV6-1 with TRBJ1-5; the D is unclear. Germline CDR1 is MNHNS and CDR2 is SASEGT. Trimming removed 6 bases from V and 3 bases from J, with 9 bases in between. The CDR3 extends over 13 amino acids. The CDR3, as DNA: TGTGCCAGCAGGGAGACACTCAATCAGCCCCAGCATTTT. It encodes CASRETLNQPQHF.

This clonotype was seen a few times. The chain recombines TRBV27 with TRBJ2-1; TRBD2 matches at 8 bases. Per the germline V gene, CDR1 is MNHEY and CDR2 is SMNVEV (reference sequence). CDR3 length: 15 amino acids. The J segment lost 8 bases and the V segment lost 6 bases, leaving 12 bases of the junction unmatched. This CDR3 reads CASRLRGLAFDEQFF. CDR3 bases: TGTGCCAGCAGGCTCCGTGGACTAGCCTTTGATGAGCAGTTCTTC.

At least ten counts were recorded for this clonotype. The rearrangement uses TRBV6-2 or TRBV6-3 and TRBJ2-7; weak D call: TRBD1 (6 bases). The CDR3 runs to 16 residues. The germline gives CDR1 MNHEY, CDR2 SVGEGT. V lost 2 bases and J lost 7, with 21 bases in between. CDR3 loop: CASSYNRVASEGEQYF. CDR3 nucleotide sequence: TGTGCCAGCAGTTACAACAGGGTGGCCTCTGAGGGGGAGCAGTACTTC.

As concerns this clonotype: An end of the junction differs from the germline gene, which may be a read error. The CDR3 region has the DNA TGCGCCAGCCGCTTCCAATCTTGGGGAGGGAACATTCAGTACTTC. Protein sequence: CASRFQSWGGNIQYF. This chain joins TRBV5-1 and TRBJ2-4; 7 nucleotides align to TRBD2. The CDR3 has 15 amino acids. Germline lookup yields CDR1 SGHRS and CDR2 YFSETQ.

This clonotype was picked up many times. The genes are TRBV2 and TRBJ2-6; D remains ambiguous. V was shortened by 2 bases and J by 1 base, with 6 bases between the two germline ends. The CDR3 sequence is 15 residues long. Germline V gene sequence: CDR1 SNHLY, CDR2 FYNNEI. Here the CDR3 DNA reads TGTGCCAGCAGTGAACGCCGGTCTGGGGCCAACGTCCTGACTTTC. Amino acid sequence: CASSERRSGANVLTF.

This clonotype was counted ten times or more. This sequence joins TRBV5-1 and TRBJ2-5, with 9 bases lining up with TRBD2. Germline V gene sequence: CDR1 SGHRS, CDR2 YFSETQ. The trim removed 5 bases at V and 3 bases at J, leaving 8 bases unmatched. This CDR3 spans 15 amino acids. Here the CDR3 reads CASRGGSGSEETQYF. In DNA, the CDR3 is TGCGCCAGCAGGGGAGGTAGCGGGAGTGAAGAGACCCAGTACTTC. Complete variable domain (other parts from reference TRBV5-1 and TRBJ2-5): KAGVTQTPRYLIKTRGQQVTLSCSPISGHRSVSWYQQTPGQGLQFLFEYFSETQRNKGNFPGRFSGRQFSNSRSEMNVSTLELGDSALYLCASRGGSGSEETQYFGPGTRLLVL.

This clonotype was counted only a few times. This clone may be a read error of a much larger clone one base away. The chain has TRBV5-1 and TRBJ2-2; 10 nucleotides match TRBD2. From germline, CDR1 is SGHRS and CDR2 YFSETQ. The CDR3 has 17 amino acids. The CDR3 DNA reads as TGCGCCAGCAGCAAATGGACTAGCGGAGGGAACACCGGGGAGCTGGTTTTT. Its translation: CASSKWTSGGNTGELVF.

The sample holds a few counts of this clonotype. The chain employs TRBV6-5 and TRBJ2-1; possibly TRBD1 for D (5 bases). V was shortened by 2 bases and J by 0 bases, with 8 bases between the two germline ends. The CDR3 runs to 15 residues. Germline V gene data show CDR1 as MNHEY and CDR2 as SVGAGI. CDR3 residues: CASSYGASSYNEQFF. The CDR3, as DNA: TGTGCCAGCAGTTACGGGGCGTCCTCCTACAATGAGCAGTTCTTC.

As to this clonotype: At one end, the junction sequence differs from germline, possibly due to a read error. The chain is built from TRBV20-1 and TRBJ1-5, with 9 bases matching TRBD1. CDR3 size: 14 residues. Germline values: CDR1 DFQATT, CDR2 SNEGSKA (reference sequence). CDR3: CGARDRVGNQPQHF. Here the CDR3 DNA reads TGCGGTGCCAGGGACAGGGTTGGCAATCAGCCCCAGCATTTT.

This clonotype was counted many times. V is TRBV5-4 and J is TRBJ1-2; D may be TRBD1 (6 bases). This CDR3 has 16 residues. Per germline, CDR1 SGHNT and CDR2 YYREEE (reference sequence). The V gene lost 4 bases and the J gene lost 1 base, with 17 bases spanning the gap. The CDR3 DNA reads TGTGCCAGCAGCAACCCCCGGGACACGAGTAACTATGGCTACACCTTC. This codes for CASSNPRDTSNYGYTF. Using reference TRBV5-4 and TRBJ1-2 for the parts outside the CDR3, the full variable domain is ETGVTQSPTHLIKTRGQQVTLRCSSQSGHNTVSWYQQALGQGPQFIFQYYREEENGRGNFPPRFSGLQFPNYSSELNVNALELDDSALYLCASSNPRDTSNYGYTFGSGTRLTVV.

The table lists this clonotype with many counts. CDR3 in amino acids: CASSPRTNNEQFF. The CDR3 DNA sequence: TGTGCCAGCAGCCCCCGCACTAACAATGAGCAGTTCTTC. The gene calls are TRBV9 and TRBJ2-1; D is ambiguous. V was trimmed by 4 bases and J by 5 bases, leaving 10 bases between them. The CDR3 runs 13 residues. CDR1 and CDR2 (germline): SGDLS, YYNGEE.

About this clonotype: With a much larger clone just one base away, this may be a read error. In DNA form, the CDR3 reads TGCGCCTGCAGCTGGAAAGAGACCCAGTACTTC. Encoded protein: CACSWKETQYF. The chain uses TRBV5-1 and TRBJ2-5; D unresolved. The CDR3 sequence is 11 residues long. CDR1 is SGHRS and CDR2 is YFSETQ in the germline V gene.

This clonotype was counted once. A much bigger clone sits one base away, suggesting this may be a read error. The rearrangement links TRBV11-2 to TRBJ2-3, with TRBD2 as a possible D gene (6 bases). In germline, CDR1 is SGHAT, CDR2 FQNNGV. Trimming took off 3 bases at V and 4 bases at J, with 17 bases between the two ends. This CDR3 is built from 16 residues. The CDR3 here is CASSFDLIASADTQYF. The CDR3 DNA reads TGTGCCAGCAGCTTTGATCTCATTGCTAGCGCAGATACGCAGTATTTT.

Remarks on this clonotype: Just one base apart from a much larger clone, this may be a read error. This sequence joins TRBV5-5 and TRBJ2-1; 9 positions agree with TRBD2. The junction had 11 bases not matched to a gene; V was cut back by 4 bases and J by 9 bases. The CDR3 has 15 residues. The germline V gene has CDR1 SGHKS and CDR2 YYEKEE (reference sequence). Written as DNA, the CDR3 is TGTGCCAGCAGCCCGGACTGGACTAGCGTATTTGAGCAGTTCTTC. Amino acids: CASSPDWTSVFEQFF. Complete variable domain (other parts from reference TRBV5-5 and TRBJ2-1): DAGVTQSPTHLIKTRGQQVTLRCSPISGHKSVSWYQQVLGQGPQFIFQYYEKEERGRGNFPDRFSARQFPNYSSELNVNALLLGDSALYLCASSPDWTSVFEQFFGPGTRLTVL.

This clonotype was detected many times. CDR3 DNA: TGCGCCAGCAGCGAAGAGGGCAGGACCTATGGCTACACCTTC. Translated: CASSEEGRTYGYTF. The chain uses TRBV5-1 and TRBJ1-2; no clear D. Trimming removed 4 bases at V and 4 bases at J, with 14 bases between. CDR1 and CDR2 from the germline V gene are SGHRS and YFSETQ. The CDR3 totals 14 residues.

This clonotype was observed a handful of times. The junction shows a germline mismatch at one end, possibly a read error. The chain has TRBV7-7 and TRBJ2-6; D possibly corresponds to TRBD1 (6 bases). There are 16 residues in the CDR3. From germline, CDR1 is SSHAT and CDR2 FNYEAQ (reference sequence). CDR3 DNA sequence: TGTGCTAGCAGCGAAGGACAGATCTCTGGGGCCAACGTCCTGACTTTC. Protein product: CASSEGQISGANVLTF.